Each of the 29 T cell receptor beta chains below was sequenced from the same sample in a study of T-cell memory formation after mild COVID-19. TCRdb processed the 5' RACE reads anew with MiXCR; each CDR3 protein has one entry. The data contain a few hundred thousand distinct CDR3 sequences, about a sixth of them seen just once; the ten biggest clones take up approximately 20%. Sequenced material: PBMCs or a T cell subset sorted from them (not recorded which). The receptors derive from a man between 18 and 29 years old who had mild COVID-19 (a few samples of this study predate the infection). Cell type and time point are not known.

In its sample, this clonotype was seen a few times. This chain uses TRBV7-2 with TRBJ2-5; tentative D call: TRBD1 (6 bases). The CDR3 spans 16 residues. The germline V and J ends were trimmed by 5 bases and 9 bases, with 25 bases remaining between them. Germline V CDR1 and CDR2: SGHTA, FQGNSA. The CDR3 loop is CASSRNGGAVPGAQYF. The CDR3 nucleotides are TGTGCCAGCAGCCGCAATGGGGGCGCCGTACCCGGGGCCCAGTACTTC.

The V call is TRBV23-1, the J call TRBJ2-7; D might be TRBD2 (6 bases). TRBV23-1 counts as an open reading frame of uncertain function. The CDR3 runs 14 residues. V shed 2 bases and J shed 2 bases, with 10 bases lying between them. CDR3 amino acids: CASSQRGWAYEQYV. The CDR3 region has the DNA TGCGCCAGCAGTCAACGGGGGTGGGCCTACGAGCAGTACGTC.

The CDR3 reads CASSQRGGGNTIYF. Written as DNA, the CDR3 is TGTGCCAGCAGCCAACGCGGCGGTGGAAACACCATATATTTT. The gene calls are TRBV4-2 and TRBJ1-3; no definite D call. The germline V and J ends were trimmed by 2 bases and 3 bases, with 8 bases remaining between them. Looked up from germline, CDR1 is LGHNA and CDR2 is YNFKEQ. The CDR3 totals 14 residues.

V usage is TRBV28 and J usage is TRBJ1-2; TRBD1 agrees at 7 bases. With 6 bases clipped from V and 5 bases from J, the junction kept 12 bases outside the gene matches. Germline CDR1 is MDHEN and CDR2 is SYDVKM. This CDR3 contains 15 residues. The DNA for the CDR3 is TGTGCCAGCAGAGGGCCGGGACAGAACATATATGGCTACACCTTC. Translation gives CASRGPGQNIYGYTF.

V and J are TRBV6-1 and TRBJ2-3; D is unclear. The germline gives CDR1 MNHNS, CDR2 SASEGT. The CDR3 has 15 residues. The ends were cut back, 4 bases at V and 3 bases at J, with 14 bases in the middle. The CDR3 reads CASSGVSVATDTQYF. In nucleotides, the CDR3 is TGTGCCAGCAGTGGGGTGTCGGTAGCAACAGATACGCAGTATTTT.

This rearrangement joins TRBV20-1 to TRBJ1-5; tentatively, D is TRBD1 (5 bases). This CDR3 is built from 13 residues. Germline V gene lookup returns CDR1 DFQATT and CDR2 SNEGSKA (reference sequence). V shed 3 bases and J shed 6 bases, with 12 bases lying between them. The CDR3, as DNA: TGCAGTGCTAGTGTACAGGAAAGTCAGCCCCAGCATTTT. Translating it yields CSASVQESQPQHF.

The gene calls are TRBV24-1 and TRBJ2-1; a possible D gene is TRBD1 (6 bases). CDR1 is KGHDR and CDR2 is SFDVKD in the germline V gene. This CDR3 spans 14 amino acids. V gave up 3 bases and J gave up 7 bases, with 12 bases separating them. CDR3 amino acids: CATSDTGTRNEQFF. The CDR3 bases are TGTGCCACCAGTGATACCGGGACAAGGAATGAGCAGTTCTTC.

The chain has TRBV5-1 and TRBJ1-1, with D hard to call. CDR1 and CDR2 from the germline V gene are SGHRS and YFSETQ. Trimming cost V 5 bases and J 10 bases, with 24 bases left between them. CDR3 size: 15 residues. The CDR3 region is CASRMRFPRAVRAFF. CDR3 nucleotides: TGCGCCAGCAGGATGAGGTTTCCGCGAGCAGTGAGAGCTTTCTTT. The full variable domain, with the rest looked up from reference TRBV5-1 and TRBJ1-1, is KAGVTQTPRYLIKTRGQQVTLSCSPISGHRSVSWYQQTPGQGLQFLFEYFSETQRNKGNFPGRFSGRQFSNSRSEMNVSTLELGDSALYLCASRMRFPRAVRAFFGQGTRLTVV.

This chain uses TRBV5-5 with TRBJ2-1; 8 bases agree with TRBD2. This CDR3 region has 12 residues. Per the germline V gene, CDR1 is SGHKS and CDR2 is YYEKEE (reference sequence). The junction had 5 bases not matched to a gene; V was cut back by 6 bases and J by 9 bases. This CDR3 is CASNQAGGEQFF. The DNA of the CDR3 is TGTGCCAGCAACCAGGCGGGAGGTGAGCAGTTCTTC.

The rearrangement links TRBV20-1 to TRBJ2-6; D is ambiguous. V dropped 4 bases and J dropped 0 bases, with 13 bases sitting between them. CDR1 DFQATT and CDR2 SNEGSKA come from the germline V gene (reference sequence). The CDR3 totals 16 residues. The CDR3 coding sequence is TGCAGTGCTACCCTACCGGACCTCTCTGGGGCCAACGTCCTGACTTTC. Translated: CSATLPDLSGANVLTF.

This clonotype was seen more than once but under ten times. The chain uses TRBV5-1 and TRBJ1-1; D is ambiguous. Germline-derived CDR1 and CDR2 are SGHRS and YFSETQ. V lost 6 bases, J lost 5 bases, and 20 bases lay in between. This CDR3 is 15 amino acids long. DNA for the CDR3: TGCGCCAGCACCCCAGCCCTAGGAAGAAGGACTGAAGCTTTCTTT. This encodes CASTPALGRRTEAFF. Filled out from reference TRBV5-1 and TRBJ1-1, the complete variable domain reads KAGVTQTPRYLIKTRGQQVTLSCSPISGHRSVSWYQQTPGQGLQFLFEYFSETQRNKGNFPGRFSGRQFSNSRSEMNVSTLELGDSALYLCASTPALGRRTEAFFGQGTRLTVV.

This clonotype has only a few counts. The CDR3 DNA reads as TGCAGTGCTGTGGACAGGCTGGACGCAGATACGCAGTATTTT. Its protein product is CSAVDRLDADTQYF. V gene TRBV20-1 combines with J gene TRBJ2-3; 7 bases fit TRBD1. The germline V gene encodes CDR1 DFQATT and CDR2 SNEGSKA (reference sequence). After removal of 5 bases from V and 4 bases from J, the junction contained 9 bases not matched to a gene. The CDR3 is made up of 14 amino acids.

This clonotype was detected a few times. The chain recombines TRBV7-2 with TRBJ1-6; possible D gene TRBD1, 6 bases. CDR1 is SGHTA, CDR2 FQGNSA, per germline. V was pared by 3 bases and J by 7 bases, with 7 bases between. This CDR3 comprises 13 residues. The CDR3 protein is CASSFTGNSPLHF. CDR3 DNA sequence: TGTGCCAGCAGCTTTACAGGGAATTCACCCCTCCACTTT.

The V and J genes are TRBV20-1 and TRBJ2-3; D is ambiguous. There are 14 residues in the CDR3. V dropped 3 bases and J dropped 4 bases, with 14 bases sitting between them. Germline V gene data show CDR1 as DFQATT and CDR2 as SNEGSKA (reference sequence). The CDR3, as DNA: TGCAGTGCTAGGGACGTTGTTTCTGCAGATACGCAGTATTTT. Residues: CSARDVVSADTQYF.

This clonotype was recorded a few times. The J gene is TRBJ1-1, the V gene TRBV5-1; 7 bases line up with TRBD1. This CDR3 spans 15 amino acids. The V and J ends lost 4 bases and 4 bases, in that order; junction bases with no gene match: 10. Germline-derived CDR1 and CDR2 are SGHRS and YFSETQ. CDR3 nucleotides: TGCGCCAGCAGCATAGGGGACAGTCACTCCACTGAAGCTTTCTTT. Translated, it gives CASSIGDSHSTEAFF.

The chain combines TRBV12-3 or TRBV12-4 with TRBJ1-5; a weak D match, TRBD1 (6 bases). Trimming took off 6 bases at V and 6 bases at J, with 15 bases between the two ends. CDR3 length: 14 residues. The CDR3 nucleotides read TGTGCCAGCAGCCTTGGGACAATAAGTCAGCCCCAGCATTTT. Translated: CASSLGTISQPQHF.

The chain uses TRBV7-9 and TRBJ2-5; D is unclear. CDR1 and CDR2 (germline): SEHNR, FQNEAQ (reference sequence). Trimming pared 3 bases from V and 2 bases from J, leaving 13 bases between. This CDR3 contains 15 residues. CDR3 region: CASSFGGVFQETQYF. CDR3 bases: TGTGCCAGCAGCTTCGGTGGGGTTTTTCAAGAGACCCAGTACTTC.

This clonotype was detected only a few times. The V gene is TRBV2, the J gene TRBJ2-3; no clear D. Germline V gene lookup returns CDR1 SNHLY and CDR2 FYNNEI. V was cut by 6 bases and J by 5 bases, with 15 bases left in between. CDR3 length equals 14 residues. The CDR3 here is CASSPLTAQDTQYF. The DNA of the CDR3 is TGTGCCAGCAGCCCTCTCACTGCCCAAGATACGCAGTATTTT.

This clonotype was detected once. The chain couples TRBV19 to TRBJ1-1; D gene unclear. This CDR3 is 13 amino acids long. V was shortened by 3 bases and J by 6 bases, with 11 bases between the two germline ends. Germline-derived CDR1 and CDR2 are LNHDA and SQIVND (reference sequence). The CDR3 bases are TGTGCCAGTAGTATGGAGTATGGCGCTGAAGCTTTCTTT. It encodes CASSMEYGAEAFF.

Many counts were recorded for this clonotype. The genes are TRBV6-5 and TRBJ1-2; D is unclear. This CDR3 region has 17 residues. V was pared by 3 bases and J by 8 bases, with 25 bases between. Germline V gives CDR1 MNHEY, CDR2 SVGAGI. The CDR3 coding sequence is TGTGCCAGCAGTTATGCCAACTCGTGGGAGCCGCCCGAGGGCTACACCTTC. Translation gives CASSYANSWEPPEGYTF.

This clonotype was counted between two and nine times. The V gene is TRBV20-1, the J gene TRBJ2-1; 9 nucleotides agree with TRBD1. The junction had 4 bases not matched to a gene; V was cut back by 5 bases and J by 8 bases. This CDR3 is built from 12 residues. Germline assignment: CDR1 DFQATT and CDR2 SNEGSKA (reference sequence). CDR3 protein: CSADRGDDEQFF. The CDR3 coding sequence is TGCAGTGCTGACAGGGGGGACGATGAGCAGTTCTTC.

This clonotype was observed at least ten times. The gene calls are TRBV20-1 and TRBJ2-5; possibly TRBD1 or TRBD2 for D (6 bases each). The CDR3 consists of 13 residues. V gave up 6 bases and J gave up 4 bases, with 15 bases separating them. Per germline, CDR1 DFQATT and CDR2 SNEGSKA (reference sequence). The CDR3 here is CSAGRGAPETQYF. The CDR3 bases are TGCAGTGCAGGAAGGGGGGCCCCAGAGACCCAGTACTTC.

This chain uses TRBV7-6 with TRBJ2-5; a weak D match, TRBD1 (5 bases). Germline V gives CDR1 SGHVS, CDR2 FNYEAQ. The CDR3 consists of 15 residues. The V and J ends lost 3 bases and 0 bases respectively, with 11 bases between them. CDR3 DNA: TGTGCCAGCAGCTTTAGGGGCCAGTACCAAGAGACCCAGTACTTC. As protein: CASSFRGQYQETQYF.

This clonotype was counted a few times. CDR3 sequence: CASSHYQGSNQPQHF. The CDR3 bases are TGCGCCAGCAGCCATTACCAGGGTAGCAATCAGCCCCAGCATTTT. The chain is built from TRBV4-1 and TRBJ1-5; TRBD1 is a possible D gene (5 bases). The CDR3 is 15 amino acids. Trimming took off 3 bases at V and 0 bases at J, with 9 bases between the two ends. From germline, CDR1 is MGHRA and CDR2 YSYEKL.

This clonotype was recorded a few times. The chain recombines TRBV15 with TRBJ1-2; the D is unclear. The length of the CDR3 is 12 residues. V gave up 4 bases and J gave up 1 base, with 4 bases separating them. The V gene's germline CDR1 is LNHNV and CDR2 YYDKDF (reference sequence). This chain's CDR3 is CATSTLNYGYTF. DNA of the CDR3: TGTGCCACCAGCACGCTTAACTATGGCTACACCTTC.

This clonotype was counted between two and nine times. The V and J genes are TRBV6-5 and TRBJ2-7, with D tentatively TRBD2 (5 bases). Between the trimmed V and J ends, which lost 1 base and 0 bases, there was a span of 10 bases. CDR3 size: 15 residues. Germline-derived CDR1 and CDR2 are MNHEY and SVGAGI. The CDR3 region is CASSYWAGSSYEQYF. CDR3 nucleotides: TGTGCCAGCAGTTACTGGGCGGGTAGCTCCTACGAGCAGTACTTC.

This clonotype has just a few counts. The V call is TRBV7-2, the J call TRBJ1-2, with a weak D call TRBD1 (6 bases). The CDR3 spans 13 residues. With 5 bases removed from V and 8 bases from J, the gap between germline ends came to 15 bases. Per the germline V gene, CDR1 is SGHTA and CDR2 is FQGNSA. CDR3 protein: CASSPHREGGYTF. The CDR3 DNA sequence: TGTGCCAGCAGCCCACACAGGGAAGGAGGCTACACCTTC.

The rearrangement uses TRBV6-2 or TRBV6-3 and TRBJ2-7, with D perhaps given as TRBD1 or TRBD2 (5 bases each). The CDR3 is made up of 15 amino acids. The V and J ends lost 0 bases and 0 bases respectively, with 9 bases between them. Germline-derived CDR1 and CDR2 are MNHEY and SVGEGT. In DNA form, the CDR3 reads TGTGCCAGCAGTTACTCGGCAGGGACCTCCTACGAGCAGTACTTC. This sequence encodes CASSYSAGTSYEQYF.

The chain has TRBV7-9 and TRBJ1-1; D remains unclear. Germline V lookup: CDR1 SEHNR, CDR2 FQNEAQ (reference sequence). V lost 3 bases and J lost 4, with 12 bases in between. CDR3 length: 14 residues. The chain's CDR3 is CASSFVGMGTEAFF. The CDR3 coding sequence is TGTGCCAGCAGCTTTGTGGGGATGGGCACTGAAGCTTTCTTT. Based on the CDR3 plus reference TRBV7-9 and TRBJ1-1, the full variable domain is DTGVSQNPRHKITKRGQNVTFRCDPISEHNRLYWYRQTLGQGPEFLTYFQNEAQLEKSRLLSDRFSAERPKGSFSTLEIQRTEQGDSAMYLCASSFVGMGTEAFFGQGTRLTVV.